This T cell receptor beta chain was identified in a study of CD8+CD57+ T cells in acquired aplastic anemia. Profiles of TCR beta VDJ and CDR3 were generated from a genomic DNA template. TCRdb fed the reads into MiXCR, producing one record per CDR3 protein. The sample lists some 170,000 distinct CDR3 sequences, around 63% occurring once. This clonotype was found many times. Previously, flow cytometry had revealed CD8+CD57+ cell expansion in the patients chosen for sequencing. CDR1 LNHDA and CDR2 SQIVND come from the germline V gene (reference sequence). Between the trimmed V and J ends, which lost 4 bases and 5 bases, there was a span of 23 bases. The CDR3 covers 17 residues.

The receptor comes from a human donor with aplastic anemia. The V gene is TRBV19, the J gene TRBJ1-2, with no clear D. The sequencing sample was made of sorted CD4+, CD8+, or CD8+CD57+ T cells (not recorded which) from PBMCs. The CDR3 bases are TGTGCCAGTAGTAAGGTTCACACAGCTGATTATTATTATGGCTACACCTTC. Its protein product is CASSKVHTADYYYGYTF.